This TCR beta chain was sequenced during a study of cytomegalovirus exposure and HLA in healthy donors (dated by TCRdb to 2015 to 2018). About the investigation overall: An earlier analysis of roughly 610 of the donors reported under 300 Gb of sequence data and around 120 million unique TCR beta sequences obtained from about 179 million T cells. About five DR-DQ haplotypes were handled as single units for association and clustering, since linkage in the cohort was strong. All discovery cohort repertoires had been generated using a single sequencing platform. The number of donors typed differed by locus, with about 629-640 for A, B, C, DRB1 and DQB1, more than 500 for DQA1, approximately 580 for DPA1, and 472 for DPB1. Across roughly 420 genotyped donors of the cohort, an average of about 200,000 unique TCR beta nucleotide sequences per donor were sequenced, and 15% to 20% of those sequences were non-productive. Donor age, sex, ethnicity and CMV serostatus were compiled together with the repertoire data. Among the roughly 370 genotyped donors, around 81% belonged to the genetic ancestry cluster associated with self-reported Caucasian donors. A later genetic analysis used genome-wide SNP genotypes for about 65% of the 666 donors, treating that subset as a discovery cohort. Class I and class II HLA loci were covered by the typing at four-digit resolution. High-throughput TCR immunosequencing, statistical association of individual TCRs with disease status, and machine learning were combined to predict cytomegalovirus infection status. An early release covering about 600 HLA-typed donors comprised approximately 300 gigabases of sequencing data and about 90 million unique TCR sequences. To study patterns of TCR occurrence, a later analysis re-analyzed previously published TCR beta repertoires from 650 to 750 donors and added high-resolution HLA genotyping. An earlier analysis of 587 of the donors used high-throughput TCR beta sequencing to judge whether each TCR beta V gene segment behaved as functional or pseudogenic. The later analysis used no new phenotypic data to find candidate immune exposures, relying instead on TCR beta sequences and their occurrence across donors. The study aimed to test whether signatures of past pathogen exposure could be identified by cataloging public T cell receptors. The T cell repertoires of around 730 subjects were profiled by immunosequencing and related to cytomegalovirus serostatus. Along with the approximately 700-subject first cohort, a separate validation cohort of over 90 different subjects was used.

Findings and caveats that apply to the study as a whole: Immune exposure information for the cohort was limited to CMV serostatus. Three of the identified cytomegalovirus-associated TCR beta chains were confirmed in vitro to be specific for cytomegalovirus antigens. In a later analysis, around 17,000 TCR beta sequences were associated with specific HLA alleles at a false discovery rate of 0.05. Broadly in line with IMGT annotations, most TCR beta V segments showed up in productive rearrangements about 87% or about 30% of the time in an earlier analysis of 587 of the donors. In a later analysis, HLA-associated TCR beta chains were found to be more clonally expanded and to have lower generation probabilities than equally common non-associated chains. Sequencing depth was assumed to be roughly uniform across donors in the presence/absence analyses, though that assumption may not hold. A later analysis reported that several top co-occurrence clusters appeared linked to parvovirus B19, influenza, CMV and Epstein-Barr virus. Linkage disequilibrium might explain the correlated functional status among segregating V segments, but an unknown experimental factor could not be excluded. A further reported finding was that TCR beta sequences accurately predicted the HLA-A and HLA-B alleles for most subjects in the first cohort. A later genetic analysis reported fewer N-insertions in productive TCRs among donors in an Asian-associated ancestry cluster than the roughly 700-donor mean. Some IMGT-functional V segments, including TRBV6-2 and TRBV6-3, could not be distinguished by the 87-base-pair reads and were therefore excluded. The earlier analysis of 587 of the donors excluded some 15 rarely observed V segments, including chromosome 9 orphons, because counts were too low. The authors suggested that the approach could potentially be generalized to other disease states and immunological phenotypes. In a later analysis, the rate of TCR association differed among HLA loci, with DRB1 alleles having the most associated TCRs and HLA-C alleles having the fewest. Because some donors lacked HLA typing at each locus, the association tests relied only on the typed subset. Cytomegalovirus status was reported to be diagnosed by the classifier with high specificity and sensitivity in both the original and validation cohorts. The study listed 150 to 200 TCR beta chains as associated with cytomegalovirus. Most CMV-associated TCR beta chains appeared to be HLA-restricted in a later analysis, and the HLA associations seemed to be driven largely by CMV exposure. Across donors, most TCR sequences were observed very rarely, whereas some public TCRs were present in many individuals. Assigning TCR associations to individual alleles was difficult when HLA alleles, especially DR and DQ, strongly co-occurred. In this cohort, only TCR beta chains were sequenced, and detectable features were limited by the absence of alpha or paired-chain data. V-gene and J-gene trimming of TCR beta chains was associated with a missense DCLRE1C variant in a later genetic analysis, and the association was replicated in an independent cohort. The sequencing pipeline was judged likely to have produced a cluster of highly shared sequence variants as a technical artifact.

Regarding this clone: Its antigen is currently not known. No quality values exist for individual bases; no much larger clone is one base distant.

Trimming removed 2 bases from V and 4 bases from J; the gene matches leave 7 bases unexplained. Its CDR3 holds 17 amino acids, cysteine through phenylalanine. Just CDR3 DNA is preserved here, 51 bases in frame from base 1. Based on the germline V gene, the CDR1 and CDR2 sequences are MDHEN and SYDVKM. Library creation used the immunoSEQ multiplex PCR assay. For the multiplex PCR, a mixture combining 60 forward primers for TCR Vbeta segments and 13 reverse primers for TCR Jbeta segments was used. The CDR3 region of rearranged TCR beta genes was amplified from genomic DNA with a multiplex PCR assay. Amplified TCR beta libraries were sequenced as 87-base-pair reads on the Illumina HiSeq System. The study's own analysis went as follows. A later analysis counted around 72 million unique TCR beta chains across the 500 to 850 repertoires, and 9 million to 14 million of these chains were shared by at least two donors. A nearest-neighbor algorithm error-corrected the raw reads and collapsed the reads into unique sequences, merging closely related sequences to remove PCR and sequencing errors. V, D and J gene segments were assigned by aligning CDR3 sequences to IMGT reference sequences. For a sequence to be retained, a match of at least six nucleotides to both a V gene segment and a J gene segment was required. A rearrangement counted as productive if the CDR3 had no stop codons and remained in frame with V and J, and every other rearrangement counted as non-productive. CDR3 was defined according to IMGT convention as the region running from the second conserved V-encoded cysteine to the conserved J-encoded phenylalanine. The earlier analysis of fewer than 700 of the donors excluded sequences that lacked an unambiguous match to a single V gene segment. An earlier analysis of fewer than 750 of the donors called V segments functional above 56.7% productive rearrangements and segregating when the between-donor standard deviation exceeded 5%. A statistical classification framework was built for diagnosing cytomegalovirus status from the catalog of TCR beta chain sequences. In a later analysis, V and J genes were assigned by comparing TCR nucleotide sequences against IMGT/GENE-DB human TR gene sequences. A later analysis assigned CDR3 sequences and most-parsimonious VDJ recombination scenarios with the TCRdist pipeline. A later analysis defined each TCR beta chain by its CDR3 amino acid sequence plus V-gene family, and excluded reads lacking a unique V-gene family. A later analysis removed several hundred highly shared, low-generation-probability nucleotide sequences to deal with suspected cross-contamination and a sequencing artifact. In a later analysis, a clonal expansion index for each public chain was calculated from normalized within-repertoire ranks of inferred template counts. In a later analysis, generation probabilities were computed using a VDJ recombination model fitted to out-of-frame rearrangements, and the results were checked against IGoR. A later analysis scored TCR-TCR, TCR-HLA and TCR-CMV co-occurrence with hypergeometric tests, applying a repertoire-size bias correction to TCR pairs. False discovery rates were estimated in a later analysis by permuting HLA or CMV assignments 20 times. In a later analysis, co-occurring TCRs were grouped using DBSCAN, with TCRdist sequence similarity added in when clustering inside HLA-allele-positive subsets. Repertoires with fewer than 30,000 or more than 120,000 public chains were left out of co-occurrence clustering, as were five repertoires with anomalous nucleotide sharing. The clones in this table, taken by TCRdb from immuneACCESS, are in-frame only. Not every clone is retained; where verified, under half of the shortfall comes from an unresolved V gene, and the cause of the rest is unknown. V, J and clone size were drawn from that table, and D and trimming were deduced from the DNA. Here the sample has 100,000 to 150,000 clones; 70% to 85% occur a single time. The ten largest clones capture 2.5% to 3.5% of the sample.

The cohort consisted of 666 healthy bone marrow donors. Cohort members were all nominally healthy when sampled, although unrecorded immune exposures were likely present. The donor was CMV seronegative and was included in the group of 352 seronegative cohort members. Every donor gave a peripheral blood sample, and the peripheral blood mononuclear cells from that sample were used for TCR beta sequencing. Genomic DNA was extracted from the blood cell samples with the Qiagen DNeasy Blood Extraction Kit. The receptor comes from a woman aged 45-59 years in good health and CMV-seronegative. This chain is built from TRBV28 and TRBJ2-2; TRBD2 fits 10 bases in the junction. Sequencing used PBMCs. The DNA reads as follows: TGTGCCAGCAGTTTACTAGCGGGAGAGGGAACCACCGGGGAGCTGTTTTTT. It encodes CASSLLAGEGTTGELFF.